Given below is one T cell receptor beta chain in context. Its antigen is still unknown. The source of the sample is a study of cytotoxic CD8 clonotypes in ibrutinib-treated CLL. Notes on the study in general: Among the clonotypes, public ones were uncommon and contracted or held stable on treatment. Starting clonality was above that of age-matched healthy donors and tracked circulating CD8+ T-cell counts.

This CDR3 contains 15 residues. Germline V gives CDR1 MGHRA, CDR2 YSYEKL. Trimming took 2 bases from V and 5 from J; bases not matched to a gene: 6. Assay: immunoSEQ multiplex PCR; the TCRdb copy retains only in-frame clones and omits some. The repertoire holds about 140,000 clones, with around 81% as singletons. The chain combines TRBV4-1 with TRBJ2-1, with TRBD2 matching 7 bases. This receptor was identified in a human donor with chronic lymphocytic leukemia. The material was PBMCs, obtained after 36 months of ibrutinib treatment. The chain's CDR3 is CASSQLGLSNNEQFF. The DNA for the CDR3 is TGCGCCAGCAGCCAACTGGGACTAAGTAACAATGAGCAGTTCTTC.